Sequencing of this T cell receptor beta chain was carried out in a study of CD8 T cells in Susac syndrome. Background on the study: Blood was drawn from patients with Susac syndrome. At that point, they were therapy-naive, on corticosteroids, or on intravenous immunoglobulin alone.

A quantity of about 0.5 to 1 ug RNA underwent reverse transcription using random hexamers. Each CDR3 protein is one row after TCRdb ran MiXCR on the immunoSEQ multiplex PCR reads. The sample contains fewer than 95,000 distinct CDR3 sequences, approximately 96% of which appear only once. Comments on this clonotype: Its antigen is unknown.

This CDR3 is built from 15 residues. Losses at the gene ends were 5 bases for V and 2 bases for J; bases not matched to a gene: 6. CDR1 MNHEY and CDR2 SVGEGT come from the germline V gene. Study conclusions and caveats: The number of Susac-specific public clones found was about 15 in total CD8+ repertoires and about five in CD8+ TEMRA repertoires.

The sequenced sample consisted of CD8+ T cells from PBMCs. The origin of this receptor is a human donor with Susac syndrome. The V call is TRBV6-2 or TRBV6-3, the J call TRBJ1-2; the match to TRBD1 covers 9 bases. CDR3 coding DNA: TGTGCCAGCAGTGATCCGGGACAGGGAAACTATGGCTACACCTTC. Amino acids: CASSDPGQGNYGYTF.